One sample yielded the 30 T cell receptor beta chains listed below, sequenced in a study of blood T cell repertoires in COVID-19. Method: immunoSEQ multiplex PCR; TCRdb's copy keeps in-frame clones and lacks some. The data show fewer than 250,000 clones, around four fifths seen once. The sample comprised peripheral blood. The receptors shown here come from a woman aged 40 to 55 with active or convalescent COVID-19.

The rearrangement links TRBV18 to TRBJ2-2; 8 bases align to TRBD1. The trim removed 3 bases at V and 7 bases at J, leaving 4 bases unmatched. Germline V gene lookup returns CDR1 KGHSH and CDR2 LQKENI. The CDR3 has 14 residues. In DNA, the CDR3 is TGTGCCAGCTCACCGGGACAGGAGGTCGGGGAGCTGTTTTTT. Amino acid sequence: CASSPGQEVGELFF.

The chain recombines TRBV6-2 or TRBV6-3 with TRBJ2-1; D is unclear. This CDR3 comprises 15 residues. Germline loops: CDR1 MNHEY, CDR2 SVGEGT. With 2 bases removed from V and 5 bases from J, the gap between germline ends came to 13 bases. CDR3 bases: TGTGCCAGCAGTTACGCGTCACGAGAGAACAATGAGCAGTTCTTC. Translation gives CASSYASRENNEQFF.

The CDR3 nucleotides are TGTGCCAGCAGCCGAGGGGTAACGGGAGCTGGGAGCGAGCAGTACTTC. Amino acid sequence: CASSRGVTGAGSEQYF. The V call is TRBV4-2, the J call TRBJ2-7, with D perhaps matching TRBD2 (6 bases). V shed 4 bases and J shed 6 bases, with 22 bases lying between them. The CDR3 is made up of 16 amino acids. From germline, CDR1 is LGHNA and CDR2 YNFKEQ.

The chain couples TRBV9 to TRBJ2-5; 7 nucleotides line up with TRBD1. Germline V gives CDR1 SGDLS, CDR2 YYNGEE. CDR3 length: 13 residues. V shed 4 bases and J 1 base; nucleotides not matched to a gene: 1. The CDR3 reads CASSRDSQETQYF. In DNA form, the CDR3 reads TGTGCCAGCAGCAGGGACAGCCAAGAGACCCAGTACTTC.

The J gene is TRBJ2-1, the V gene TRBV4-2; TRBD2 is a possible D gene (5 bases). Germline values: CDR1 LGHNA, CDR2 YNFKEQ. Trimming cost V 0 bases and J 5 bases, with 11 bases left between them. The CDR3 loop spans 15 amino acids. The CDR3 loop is CASSQDSRTHNEQFF. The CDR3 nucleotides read TGTGCCAGCAGCCAAGATAGCCGGACTCACAATGAGCAGTTCTTC.

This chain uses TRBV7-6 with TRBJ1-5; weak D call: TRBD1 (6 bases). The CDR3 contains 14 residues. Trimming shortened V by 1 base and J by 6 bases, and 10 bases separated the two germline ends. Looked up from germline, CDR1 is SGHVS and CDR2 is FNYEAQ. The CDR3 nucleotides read TGTGCCAGCAGCTTAGATGTAGGGGGTCAGCCCCAGCATTTT. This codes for CASSLDVGGQPQHF.

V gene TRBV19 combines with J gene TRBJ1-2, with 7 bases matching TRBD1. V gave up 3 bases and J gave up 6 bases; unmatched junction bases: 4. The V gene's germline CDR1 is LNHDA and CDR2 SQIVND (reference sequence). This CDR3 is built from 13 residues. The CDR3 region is CASSIGTGDGYTF. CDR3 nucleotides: TGTGCCAGTAGTATCGGCACAGGGGATGGCTACACCTTC.

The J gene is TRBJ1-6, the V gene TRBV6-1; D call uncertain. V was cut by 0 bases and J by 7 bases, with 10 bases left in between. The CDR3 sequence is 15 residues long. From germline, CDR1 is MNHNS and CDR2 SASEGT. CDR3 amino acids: CASSEAVSGNSPLHF. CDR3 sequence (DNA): TGTGCCAGCAGTGAAGCGGTCAGCGGAAATTCACCCCTCCACTTT.

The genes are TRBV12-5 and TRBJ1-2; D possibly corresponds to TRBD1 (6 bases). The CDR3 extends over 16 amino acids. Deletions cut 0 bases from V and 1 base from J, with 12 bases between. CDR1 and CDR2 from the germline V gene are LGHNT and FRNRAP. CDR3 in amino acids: CASGLVSGQFNYGYTF. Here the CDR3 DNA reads TGTGCTAGTGGTTTGGTCAGCGGACAGTTTAACTATGGCTACACCTTC.

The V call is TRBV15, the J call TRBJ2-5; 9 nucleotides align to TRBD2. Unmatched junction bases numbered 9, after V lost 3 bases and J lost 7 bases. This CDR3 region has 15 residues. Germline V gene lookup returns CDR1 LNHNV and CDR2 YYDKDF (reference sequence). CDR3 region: CATSRRTEAGGTQYF. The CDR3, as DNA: TGTGCCACCAGCAGGAGGACTGAAGCGGGGGGGACCCAGTACTTC.

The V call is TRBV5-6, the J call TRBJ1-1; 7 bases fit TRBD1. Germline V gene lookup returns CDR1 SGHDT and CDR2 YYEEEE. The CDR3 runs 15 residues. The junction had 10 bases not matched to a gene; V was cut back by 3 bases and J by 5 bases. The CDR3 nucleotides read TGTGCCAGCAGCTCGCGACAGGGAAGGTGGACTGAAGCTTTCTTT. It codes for CASSSRQGRWTEAFF.

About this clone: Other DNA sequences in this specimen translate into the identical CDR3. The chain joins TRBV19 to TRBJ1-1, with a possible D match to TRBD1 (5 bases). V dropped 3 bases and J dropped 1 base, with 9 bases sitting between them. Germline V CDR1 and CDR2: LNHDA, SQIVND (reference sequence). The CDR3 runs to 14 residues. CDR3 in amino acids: CASSIGGENTEAFF. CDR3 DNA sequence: TGTGCCAGTAGTATTGGAGGGGAGAACACTGAAGCTTTCTTT. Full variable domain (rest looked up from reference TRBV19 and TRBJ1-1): DGGITQSPKYLFRKEGQNVTLSCEQNLNHDAMYWYRQDPGQGLRLIYYSQIVNDFQKGDIAEGYSVSREKKESFPLTVTSAQKNPTAFYLCASSIGGENTEAFFGQGTRLTVV.

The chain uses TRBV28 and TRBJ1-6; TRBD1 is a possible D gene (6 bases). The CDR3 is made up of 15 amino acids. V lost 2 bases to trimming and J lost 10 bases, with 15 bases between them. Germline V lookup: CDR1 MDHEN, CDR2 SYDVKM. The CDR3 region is CASSLNDRRNSPLHF. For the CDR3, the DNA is TGTGCCAGCAGTTTAAACGACAGGAGAAACTCACCCCTCCACTTT.

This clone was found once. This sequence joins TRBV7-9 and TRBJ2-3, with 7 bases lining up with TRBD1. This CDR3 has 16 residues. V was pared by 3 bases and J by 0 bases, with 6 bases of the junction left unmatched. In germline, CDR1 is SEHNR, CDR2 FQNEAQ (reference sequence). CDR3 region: CASSLAGTVSTDTQYF. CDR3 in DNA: TGTGCCAGCAGCTTGGCCGGGACAGTGAGCACAGATACGCAGTATTTT.

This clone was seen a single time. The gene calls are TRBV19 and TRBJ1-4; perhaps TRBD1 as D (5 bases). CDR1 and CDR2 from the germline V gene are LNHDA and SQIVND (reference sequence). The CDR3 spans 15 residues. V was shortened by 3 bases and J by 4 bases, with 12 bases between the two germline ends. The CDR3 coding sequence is TGTGCCAGTAGTATTGACCCAGGGAATAATGAAAAACTGTTTTTT. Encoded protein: CASSIDPGNNEKLFF.

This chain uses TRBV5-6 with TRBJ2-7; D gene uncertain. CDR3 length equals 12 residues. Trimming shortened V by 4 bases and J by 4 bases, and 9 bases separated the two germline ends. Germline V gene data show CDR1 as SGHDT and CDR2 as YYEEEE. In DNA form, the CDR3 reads TGTGCCAGCAGCCTTACACGTTACGAGCAGTACTTC. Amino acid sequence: CASSLTRYEQYF.

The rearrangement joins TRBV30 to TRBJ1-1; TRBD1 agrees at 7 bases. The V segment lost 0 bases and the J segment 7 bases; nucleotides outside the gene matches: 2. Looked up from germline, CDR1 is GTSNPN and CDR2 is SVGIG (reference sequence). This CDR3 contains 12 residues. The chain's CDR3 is CAWSVDRDEAFF. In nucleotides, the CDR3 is TGTGCCTGGAGTGTTGACAGGGATGAAGCTTTCTTT.

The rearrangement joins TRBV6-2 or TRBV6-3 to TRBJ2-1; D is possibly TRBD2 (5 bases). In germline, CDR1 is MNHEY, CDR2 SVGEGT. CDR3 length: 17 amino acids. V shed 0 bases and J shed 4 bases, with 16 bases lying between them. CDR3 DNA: TGTGCCAGCAGTTACTCGCCCACGGGGAGCCGTTACAATGAGCAGTTCTTC. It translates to CASSYSPTGSRYNEQFF.

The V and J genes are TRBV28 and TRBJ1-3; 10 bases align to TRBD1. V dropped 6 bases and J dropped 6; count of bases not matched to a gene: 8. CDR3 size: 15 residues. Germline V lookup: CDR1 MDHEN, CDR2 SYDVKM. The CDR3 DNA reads TGTGCCAGCAGCCCGTGGACAGGGGGGGAAAACACCATATATTTT. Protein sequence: CASSPWTGGENTIYF. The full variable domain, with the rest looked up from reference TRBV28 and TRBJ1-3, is DVKVTQSSRYLVKRTGEKVFLECVQDMDHENMFWYRQDPGLGLRLIYFSYDVKMKEKGDIPEGYSVSREKKERFSLILESASTNQTSMYLCASSPWTGGENTIYFGEGSWLTVV.

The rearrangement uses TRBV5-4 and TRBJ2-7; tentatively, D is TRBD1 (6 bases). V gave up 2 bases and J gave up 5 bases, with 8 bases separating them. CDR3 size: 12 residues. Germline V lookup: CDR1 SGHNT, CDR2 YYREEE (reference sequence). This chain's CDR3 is CASSFNRDEQYF. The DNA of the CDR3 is TGTGCCAGCAGCTTTAACAGGGACGAGCAGTACTTC. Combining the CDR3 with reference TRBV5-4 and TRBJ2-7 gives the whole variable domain ETGVTQSPTHLIKTRGQQVTLRCSSQSGHNTVSWYQQALGQGPQFIFQYYREEENGRGNFPPRFSGLQFPNYSSELNVNALELDDSALYLCASSFNRDEQYFGPGTRLTVT.

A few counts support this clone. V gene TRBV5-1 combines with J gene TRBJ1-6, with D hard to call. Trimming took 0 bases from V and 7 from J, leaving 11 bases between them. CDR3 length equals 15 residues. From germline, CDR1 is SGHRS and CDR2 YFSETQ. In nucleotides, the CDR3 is TGCGCCAGCAGCTTGGCCGGAGGTGTGAATTCACCCCTCCACTTT. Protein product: CASSLAGGVNSPLHF.

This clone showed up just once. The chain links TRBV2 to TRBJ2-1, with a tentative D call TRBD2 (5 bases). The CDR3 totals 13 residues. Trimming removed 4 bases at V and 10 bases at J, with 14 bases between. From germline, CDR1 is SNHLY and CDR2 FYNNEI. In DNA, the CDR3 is TGTGCCAGCAGTGCCCAGCGGCCCCCAGAGCAGTTCTTC. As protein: CASSAQRPPEQFF.

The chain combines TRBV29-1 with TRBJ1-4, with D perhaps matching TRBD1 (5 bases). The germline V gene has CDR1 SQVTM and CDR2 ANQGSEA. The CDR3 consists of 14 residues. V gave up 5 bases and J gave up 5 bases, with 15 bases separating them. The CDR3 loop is CSVRPGPLNEKLFF. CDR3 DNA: TGCAGCGTTCGTCCAGGGCCCCTAAATGAAAAACTGTTTTTT.

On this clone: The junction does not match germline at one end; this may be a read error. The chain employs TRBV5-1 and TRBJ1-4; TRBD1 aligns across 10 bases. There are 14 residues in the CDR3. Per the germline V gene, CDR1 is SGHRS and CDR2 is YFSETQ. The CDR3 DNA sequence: TGCGCCGGCAGCCTCCTGACAGGGGGCATGGAACTGTTTTTT. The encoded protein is CAGSLLTGGMELFF.

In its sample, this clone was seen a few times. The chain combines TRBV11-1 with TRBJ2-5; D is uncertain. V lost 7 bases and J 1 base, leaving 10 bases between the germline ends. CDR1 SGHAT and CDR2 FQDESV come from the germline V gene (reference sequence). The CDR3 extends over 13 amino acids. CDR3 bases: TGTGCCAGCATGGGCGCAGCCCAAGAGACCCAGTACTTC. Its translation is CASMGAAQETQYF.

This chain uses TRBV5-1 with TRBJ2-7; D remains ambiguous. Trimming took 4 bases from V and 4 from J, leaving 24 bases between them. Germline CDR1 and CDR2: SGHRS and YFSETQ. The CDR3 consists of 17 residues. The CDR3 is CASSANTVIRLGYEQYF. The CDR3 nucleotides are TGCGCCAGCAGCGCAAACACGGTAATTCGACTTGGATACGAGCAGTACTTC.

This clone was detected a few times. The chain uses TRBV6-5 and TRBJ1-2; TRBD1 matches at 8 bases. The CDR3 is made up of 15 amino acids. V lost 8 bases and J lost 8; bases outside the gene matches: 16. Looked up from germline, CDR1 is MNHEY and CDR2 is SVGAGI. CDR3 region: CASLERGQGLGGYTF. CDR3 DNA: TGTGCCAGCCTAGAAAGAGGACAGGGCCTAGGAGGCTACACCTTC.

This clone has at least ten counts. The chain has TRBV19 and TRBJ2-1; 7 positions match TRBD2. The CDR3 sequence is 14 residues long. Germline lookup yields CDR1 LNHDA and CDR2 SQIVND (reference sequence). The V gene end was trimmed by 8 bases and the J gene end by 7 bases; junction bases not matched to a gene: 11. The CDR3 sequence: CASSNRGGGNEQFF. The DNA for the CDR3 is TGTGCCAGTTCCAATCGCGGGGGTGGAAATGAGCAGTTCTTC.

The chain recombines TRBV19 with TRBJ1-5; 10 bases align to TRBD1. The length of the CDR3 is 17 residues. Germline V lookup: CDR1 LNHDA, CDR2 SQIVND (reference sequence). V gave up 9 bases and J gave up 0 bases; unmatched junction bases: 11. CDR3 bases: TGTGCCAGCCGGGGACAGGGGACACTGTATAGCAATCAGCCCCAGCATTTT. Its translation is CASRGQGTLYSNQPQHF.

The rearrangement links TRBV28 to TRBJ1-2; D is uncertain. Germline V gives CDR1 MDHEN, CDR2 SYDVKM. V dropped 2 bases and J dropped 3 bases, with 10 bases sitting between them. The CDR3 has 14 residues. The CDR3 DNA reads TGTGCCAGCAGTTTAGGGCGTCTTTACTATGGCTACACCTTC. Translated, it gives CASSLGRLYYGYTF.